This is a list of T cell receptor beta chains from one sample in a study of cytomegalovirus exposure and HLA in healthy donors. TCRdb's table, derived via immunoSEQ multiplex PCR, lists solely in-frame clones and lacks some. Among 40,000 to 45,000 clones listed, roughly 60% were seen once. Sequenced sample: PBMCs. All receptors come from a human donor in good health. The CDR3 runs from the conserved cysteine through the conserved F or W. D genes are given only for firm matches. The size of a clone is reported for some rows only, either as once, few or many, or as a class for expanded clones.

CANHRGPGTDTQYF,TGTGCCAACCACAGGGGCCCGGGCACAGATACGCAGTATTTT,TRBJ2-3,few,TRBD1,TRBV6-1
CASSPTARGGYEQYF,TGCGCCAGCAGCCCTACTGCGCGGGGAGGGTACGAGCAGTACTTC,TRBJ2-7,.,TRBD2,TRBV4-3
CAWGADTGSPLHF,TGTGCCTGGGGGGCCGACACAGGTTCACCCCTCCACTTT,TRBJ1-6,.,.,TRBV30
CASSVVPSGGVDTQYF,TGTGCCAGCAGCGTAGTACCTAGCGGGGGCGTAGATACGCAGTATTTT,TRBJ2-3,once,TRBD2,TRBV9
CAARTGANSPLHF,TGTGCCGCCCGCACAGGGGCAAATTCACCCCTCCACTTT,TRBJ1-6,few,TRBD1,TRBV7-9
CASSIGGGALEQFF,TGTGCCAGTAGTATAGGCGGGGGGGCCCTCGAGCAGTTCTTC,TRBJ2-1,.,TRBD2,TRBV19
CASRSWGREEEKLFF,TGTGCCAGCAGGTCGTGGGGCAGGGAAGAGGAAAAACTGTTTTTT,TRBJ1-4,once,.,TRBV2
CASSVSAGLAYEQYF,TGTGCCAGCAGCGTATCGGCAGGGCTCGCGTACGAGCAGTACTTC,TRBJ2-7,.,.,TRBV9
CASTSSVGYTF,TGTGCCAGCACGTCTTCGGTCGGCTACACCTTC,TRBJ1-2,few,.,TRBV5-5
CASSLGIAQETQYF,TGTGCCAGCTCCCTCGGGATAGCTCAAGAGACCCAGTACTTC,TRBJ2-5,.,.,TRBV18
CASSQMRAPNTGELFF,TGCGCCAGCAGCCAAATGAGGGCCCCGAACACCGGGGAGCTGTTTTTT,TRBJ2-2,once,.,TRBV4-1
CASSRGDHTGELFF,TGCGCCAGCAGTCGGGGGGACCACACCGGGGAGCTGTTTTTT,TRBJ2-2,few,TRBD2,TRBV5-1
CASSWTVTNEKLFF,TGTGCCAGCAGTTGGACAGTAACTAATGAAAAACTGTTTTTT,TRBJ1-4,few,.,TRBV6-5
CASSLGPNDGYTF,TGTGCCAGCAGCTTGGGGCCGAACGATGGCTACACCTTC,TRBJ1-2,.,.,TRBV5-4
CASSLAPHQETQYF,TGCGCCAGCAGCTTGGCCCCACATCAAGAGACCCAGTACTTC,TRBJ2-5,.,.,TRBV5-1
CASSRTGTQDTEAFF,TGTGCCAGCAGCCGAACCGGGACACAAGACACTGAAGCTTTCTTT,TRBJ1-1,.,.,TRBV6-5